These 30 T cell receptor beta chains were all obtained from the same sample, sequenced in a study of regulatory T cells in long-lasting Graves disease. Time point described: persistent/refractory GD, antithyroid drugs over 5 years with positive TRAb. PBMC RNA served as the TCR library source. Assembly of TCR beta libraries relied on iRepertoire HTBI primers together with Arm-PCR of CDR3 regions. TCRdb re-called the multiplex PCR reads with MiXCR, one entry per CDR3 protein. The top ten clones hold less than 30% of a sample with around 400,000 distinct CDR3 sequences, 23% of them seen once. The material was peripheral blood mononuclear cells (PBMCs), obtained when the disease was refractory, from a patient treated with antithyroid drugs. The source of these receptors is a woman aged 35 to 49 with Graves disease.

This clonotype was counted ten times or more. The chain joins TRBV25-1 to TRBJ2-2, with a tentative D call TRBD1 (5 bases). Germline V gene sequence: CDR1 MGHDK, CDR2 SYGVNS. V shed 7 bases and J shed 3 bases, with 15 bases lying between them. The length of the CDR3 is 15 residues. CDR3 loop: CASKNNGRDTGELFF. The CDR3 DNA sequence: TGTGCCAGCAAGAATAATGGCAGGGACACCGGGGAGCTGTTTTTT.

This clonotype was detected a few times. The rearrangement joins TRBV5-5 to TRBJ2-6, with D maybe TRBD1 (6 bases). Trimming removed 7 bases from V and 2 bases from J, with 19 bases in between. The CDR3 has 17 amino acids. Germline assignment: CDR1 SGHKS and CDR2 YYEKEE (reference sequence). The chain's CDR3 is CASATQGYRTGANVLTF. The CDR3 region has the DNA TGTGCCAGCGCTACACAGGGTTATCGGACTGGGGCCAACGTCCTGACTTTC.

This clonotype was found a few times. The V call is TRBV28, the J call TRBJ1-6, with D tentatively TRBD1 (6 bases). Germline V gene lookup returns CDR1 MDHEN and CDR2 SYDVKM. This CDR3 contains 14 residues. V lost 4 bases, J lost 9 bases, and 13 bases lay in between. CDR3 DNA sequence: TGTGCCAGCAGTTGGGGACAAGGGGTTTCACCCCTCCACTTT. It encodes CASSWGQGVSPLHF.

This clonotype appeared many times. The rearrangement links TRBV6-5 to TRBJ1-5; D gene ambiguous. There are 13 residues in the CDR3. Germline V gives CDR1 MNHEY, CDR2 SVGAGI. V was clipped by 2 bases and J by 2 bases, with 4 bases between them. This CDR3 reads CASSYLGNQPQHF. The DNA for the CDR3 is TGTGCCAGCAGTTACCTGGGCAATCAGCCCCAGCATTTT.

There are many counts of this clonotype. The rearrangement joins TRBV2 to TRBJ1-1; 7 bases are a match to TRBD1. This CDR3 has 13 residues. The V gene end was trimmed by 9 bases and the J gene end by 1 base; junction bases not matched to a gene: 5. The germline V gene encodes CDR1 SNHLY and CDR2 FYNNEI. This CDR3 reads CASGRTGNTEAFF. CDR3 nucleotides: TGTGCCAGTGGACGGACAGGGAACACTGAAGCTTTCTTT.

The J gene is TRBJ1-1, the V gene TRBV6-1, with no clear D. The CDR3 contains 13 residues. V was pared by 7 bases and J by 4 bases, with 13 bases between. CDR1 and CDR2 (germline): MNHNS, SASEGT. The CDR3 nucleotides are TGTGCCAGCACACGAGGGCGGAGCACTGAAGCTTTCTTT. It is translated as CASTRGRSTEAFF.

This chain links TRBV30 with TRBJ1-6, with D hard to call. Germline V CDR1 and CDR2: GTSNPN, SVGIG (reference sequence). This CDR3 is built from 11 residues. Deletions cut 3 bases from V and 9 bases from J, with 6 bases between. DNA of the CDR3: TGTGCCTGGAGAGATTTTTCACCCCTCCACTTT. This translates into CAWRDFSPLHF.

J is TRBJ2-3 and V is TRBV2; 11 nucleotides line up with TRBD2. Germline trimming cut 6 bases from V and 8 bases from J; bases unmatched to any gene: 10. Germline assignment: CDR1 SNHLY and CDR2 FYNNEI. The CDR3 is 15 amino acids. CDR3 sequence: CASSFGTSGSGTQYF. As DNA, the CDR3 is TGTGCCAGCAGCTTCGGTACTAGCGGGAGTGGTACGCAGTATTTT.

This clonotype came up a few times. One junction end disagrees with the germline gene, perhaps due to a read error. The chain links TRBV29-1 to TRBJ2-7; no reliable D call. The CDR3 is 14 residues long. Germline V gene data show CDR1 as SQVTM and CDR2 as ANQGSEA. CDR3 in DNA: TGCAGCGTCGAAGATAATAAGAGCTCCTACGAGCAGTACTTC. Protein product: CSVEDNKSSYEQYF.

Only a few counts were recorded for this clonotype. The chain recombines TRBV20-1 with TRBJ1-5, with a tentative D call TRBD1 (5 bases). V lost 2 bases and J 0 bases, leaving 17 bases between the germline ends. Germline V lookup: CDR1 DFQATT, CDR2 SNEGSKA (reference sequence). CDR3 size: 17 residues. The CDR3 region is CSARPLGVQDSNQPQHF. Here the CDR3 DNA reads TGCAGTGCTAGACCACTCGGGGTACAGGATAGCAATCAGCCCCAGCATTTT.

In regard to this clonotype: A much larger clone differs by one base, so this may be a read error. For the CDR3, the DNA is TGCGCCAGCAGCTTGGTTTATAGCGGGAGTACCGAGCAGTACTTC. Protein: CASSLVYSGSTEQYF. This chain joins TRBV5-1 and TRBJ2-7, with 9 positions matching TRBD2. This CDR3 is 15 amino acids long. Germline values: CDR1 SGHRS, CDR2 YFSETQ. Trimming at V came to 0 bases and at J to 6 bases, leaving 7 bases not matched to a gene.

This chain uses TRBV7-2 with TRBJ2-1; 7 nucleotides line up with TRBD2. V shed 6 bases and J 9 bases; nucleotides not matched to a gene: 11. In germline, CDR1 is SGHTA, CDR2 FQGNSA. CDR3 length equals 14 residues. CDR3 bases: TGTGCCAGCAGTCCCACGGGGTGGGGGGGTGAGCAGTTCTTC. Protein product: CASSPTGWGGEQFF.

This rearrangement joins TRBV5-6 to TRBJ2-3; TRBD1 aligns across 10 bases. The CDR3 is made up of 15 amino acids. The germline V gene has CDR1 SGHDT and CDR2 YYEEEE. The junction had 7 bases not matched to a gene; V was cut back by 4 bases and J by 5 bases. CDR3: CASSPRGQGRDTQYF. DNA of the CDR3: TGTGCCAGCAGCCCTCGGGGACAGGGGAGAGATACGCAGTATTTT.

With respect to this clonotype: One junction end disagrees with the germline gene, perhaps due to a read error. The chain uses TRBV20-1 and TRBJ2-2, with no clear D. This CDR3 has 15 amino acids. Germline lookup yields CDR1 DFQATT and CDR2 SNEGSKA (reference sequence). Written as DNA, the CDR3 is TGCGGTGCAAGACGGGCCCGAAACGGGCGCGGGGAGCTGTTTTTT. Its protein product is CGARRARNGRGELFF.

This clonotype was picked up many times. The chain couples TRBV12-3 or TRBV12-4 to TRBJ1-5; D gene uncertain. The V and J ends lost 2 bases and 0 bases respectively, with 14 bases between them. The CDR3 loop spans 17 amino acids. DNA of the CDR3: TGTGCCAGCAGTTTAAGGGTCTGGGGTTATAGCAATCAGCCCCAGCATTTT. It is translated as CASSLRVWGYSNQPQHF.

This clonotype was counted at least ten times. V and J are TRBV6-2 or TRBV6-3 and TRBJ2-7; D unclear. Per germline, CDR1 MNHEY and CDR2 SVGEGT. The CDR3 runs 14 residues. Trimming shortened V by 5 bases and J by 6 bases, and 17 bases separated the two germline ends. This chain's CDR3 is CASSDLAPPGEQYF. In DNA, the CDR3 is TGTGCCAGCAGTGACCTCGCGCCACCGGGCGAGCAGTACTTC.

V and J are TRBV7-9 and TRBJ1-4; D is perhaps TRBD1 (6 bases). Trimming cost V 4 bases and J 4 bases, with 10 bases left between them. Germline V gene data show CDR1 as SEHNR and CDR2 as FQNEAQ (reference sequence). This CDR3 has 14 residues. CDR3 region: CASSSGAFNEKLFF. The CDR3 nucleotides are TGTGCCAGCAGCTCGGGGGCGTTTAATGAAAAACTGTTTTTT.

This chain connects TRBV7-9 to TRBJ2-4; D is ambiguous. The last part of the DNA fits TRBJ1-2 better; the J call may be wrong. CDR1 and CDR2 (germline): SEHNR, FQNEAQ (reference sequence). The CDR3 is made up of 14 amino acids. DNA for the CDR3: TGTGCCAGCAGCCCCGGACGGGCGGGCTATGGCTACACCTTC. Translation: CASSPGRAGYGYTF.

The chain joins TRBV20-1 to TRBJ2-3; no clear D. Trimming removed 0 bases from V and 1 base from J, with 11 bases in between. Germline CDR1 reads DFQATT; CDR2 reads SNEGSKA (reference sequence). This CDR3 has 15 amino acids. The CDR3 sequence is CSARDLGRGTDTQYF. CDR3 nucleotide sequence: TGCAGTGCTAGAGATCTCGGGCGAGGCACAGATACGCAGTATTTT.

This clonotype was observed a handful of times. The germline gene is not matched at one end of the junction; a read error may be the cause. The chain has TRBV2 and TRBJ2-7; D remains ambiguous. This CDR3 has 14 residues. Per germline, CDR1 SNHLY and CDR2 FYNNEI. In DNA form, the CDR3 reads TGCGCCAGCAGCCATATGTCCTTGGGGTACGAGCAGTACTTC. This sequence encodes CASSHMSLGYEQYF.

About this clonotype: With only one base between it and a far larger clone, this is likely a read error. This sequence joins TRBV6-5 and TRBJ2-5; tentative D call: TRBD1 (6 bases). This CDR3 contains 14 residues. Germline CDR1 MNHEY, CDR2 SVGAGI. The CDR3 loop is CASSYASSTGTRYF. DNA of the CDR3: TGTGCCAGCAGTTACGCCTCTAGCACAGGGACCCGGTACTTC.

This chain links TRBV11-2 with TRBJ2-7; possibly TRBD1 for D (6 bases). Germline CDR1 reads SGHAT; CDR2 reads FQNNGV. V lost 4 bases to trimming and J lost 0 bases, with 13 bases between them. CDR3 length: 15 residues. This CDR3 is CASSWERGSSYEQYF. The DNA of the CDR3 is TGTGCCAGCAGCTGGGAAAGGGGGAGCTCCTACGAGCAGTACTTC.

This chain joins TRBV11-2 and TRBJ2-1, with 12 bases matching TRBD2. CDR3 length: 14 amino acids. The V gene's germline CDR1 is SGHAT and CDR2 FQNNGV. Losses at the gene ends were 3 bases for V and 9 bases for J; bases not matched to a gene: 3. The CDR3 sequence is CASSLLAGGFEQFF. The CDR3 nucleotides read TGTGCCAGCAGCTTGCTAGCGGGAGGGTTTGAGCAGTTCTTC.

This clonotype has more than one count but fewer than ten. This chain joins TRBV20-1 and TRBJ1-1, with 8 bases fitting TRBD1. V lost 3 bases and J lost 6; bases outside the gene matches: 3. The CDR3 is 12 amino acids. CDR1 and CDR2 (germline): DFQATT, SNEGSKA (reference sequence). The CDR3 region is CSARSRGPEAFF. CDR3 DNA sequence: TGCAGTGCTAGGTCCAGGGGGCCTGAAGCTTTCTTT.

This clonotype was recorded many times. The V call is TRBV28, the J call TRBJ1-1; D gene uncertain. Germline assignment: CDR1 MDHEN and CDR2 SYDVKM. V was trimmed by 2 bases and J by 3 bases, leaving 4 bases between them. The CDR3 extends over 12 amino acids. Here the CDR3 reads CASSLQHTEAFF. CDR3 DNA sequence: TGTGCCAGCAGTTTACAGCACACTGAAGCTTTCTTT.

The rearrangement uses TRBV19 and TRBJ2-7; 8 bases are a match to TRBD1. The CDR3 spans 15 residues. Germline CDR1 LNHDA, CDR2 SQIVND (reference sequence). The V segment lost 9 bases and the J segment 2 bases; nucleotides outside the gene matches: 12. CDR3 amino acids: CASSPGTGYPYEQYF. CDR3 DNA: TGTGCCAGCTCACCTGGGACAGGCTACCCCTACGAGCAGTACTTC.

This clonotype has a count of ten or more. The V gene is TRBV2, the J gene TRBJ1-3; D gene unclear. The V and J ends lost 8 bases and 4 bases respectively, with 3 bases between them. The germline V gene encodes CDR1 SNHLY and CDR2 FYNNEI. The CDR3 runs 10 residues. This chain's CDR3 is CASRGNTIYF. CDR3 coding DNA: TGTGCCAGCCGCGGAAACACCATATATTTT.

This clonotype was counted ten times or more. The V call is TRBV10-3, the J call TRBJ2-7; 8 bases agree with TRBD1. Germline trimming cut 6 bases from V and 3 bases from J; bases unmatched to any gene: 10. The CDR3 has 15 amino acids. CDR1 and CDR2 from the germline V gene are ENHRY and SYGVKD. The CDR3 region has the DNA TGTGCCATCAGCGAGCCGGGGGACAGGTACTACGAGCAGTACTTC. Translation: CAISEPGDRYYEQYF.

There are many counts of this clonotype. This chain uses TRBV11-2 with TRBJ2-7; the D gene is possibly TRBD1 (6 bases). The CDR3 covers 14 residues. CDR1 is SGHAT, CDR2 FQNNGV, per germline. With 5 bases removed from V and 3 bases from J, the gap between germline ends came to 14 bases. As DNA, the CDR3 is TGTGCCAGCAGCAAATCGGGACATTACTACGAGCAGTACTTC. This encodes CASSKSGHYYEQYF.

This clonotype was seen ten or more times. The CDR3 region is CASSVTNSGNTIYF. CDR3 bases: TGTGCCAGCAGTGTCACGAACTCTGGAAACACCATATATTTT. The chain couples TRBV2 to TRBJ1-3, with unresolved D. CDR1 and CDR2 (germline): SNHLY, FYNNEI. The CDR3 extends over 14 amino acids. With 4 bases removed from V and 0 bases from J, the gap between germline ends came to 7 bases.